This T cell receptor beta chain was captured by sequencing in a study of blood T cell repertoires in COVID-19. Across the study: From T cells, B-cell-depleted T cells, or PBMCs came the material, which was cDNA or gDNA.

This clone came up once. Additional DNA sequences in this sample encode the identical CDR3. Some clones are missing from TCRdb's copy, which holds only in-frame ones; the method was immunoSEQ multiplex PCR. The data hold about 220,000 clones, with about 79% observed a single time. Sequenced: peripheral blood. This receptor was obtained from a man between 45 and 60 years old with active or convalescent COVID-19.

The CDR3 bases are TGTGCCACCAGTGATCCGGGACTAGCGGGAGGGCCCGGGGAGCTGTTTTTT. It specifies CATSDPGLAGGPGELFF. This sequence joins TRBV24-1 and TRBJ2-2; 16 nucleotides match TRBD2. The ends lost 3 bases at V and 6 bases at J; junction bases unmatched: 3. The CDR3 consists of 17 residues. Germline V gene sequence: CDR1 KGHDR, CDR2 SFDVKD.